The text below deals with one T cell receptor (beta chain). CDR1 MNHEY and CDR2 SMNVEV come from the germline V gene (reference sequence). CDR3 length equals 15 residues. V lost 4 bases and J lost 3; bases outside the gene matches: 9. The entry originates in a study of blood T cell repertoires in COVID-19. Turning to the study itself: Whether acute or convalescent, the COVID-19 samples came from the United States, Italy and Spain.

Original analysis: Amplified reference gene primers provided the basis for estimating nucleated cell counts. The data were produced by immunoSEQ multiplex PCR, yet TCRdb's version contains in-frame clones alone and is incomplete. Clone size and V and J calls were adopted from that table, with D and trimming inferred from the DNA. The sample yields approximately 140,000 clones, more than 75% seen once. The sequence was collected from a man between 65 and 79 years old with active COVID-19. The chain links TRBV27 to TRBJ2-7, with TRBD1 matching over 7 bases. Sequences were obtained from peripheral blood. CDR3 sequence reads: CASSSTGTADYEQYF. The CDR3 bases are TGTGCCAGCAGTTCAACCGGGACAGCGGACTACGAGCAGTACTTC.